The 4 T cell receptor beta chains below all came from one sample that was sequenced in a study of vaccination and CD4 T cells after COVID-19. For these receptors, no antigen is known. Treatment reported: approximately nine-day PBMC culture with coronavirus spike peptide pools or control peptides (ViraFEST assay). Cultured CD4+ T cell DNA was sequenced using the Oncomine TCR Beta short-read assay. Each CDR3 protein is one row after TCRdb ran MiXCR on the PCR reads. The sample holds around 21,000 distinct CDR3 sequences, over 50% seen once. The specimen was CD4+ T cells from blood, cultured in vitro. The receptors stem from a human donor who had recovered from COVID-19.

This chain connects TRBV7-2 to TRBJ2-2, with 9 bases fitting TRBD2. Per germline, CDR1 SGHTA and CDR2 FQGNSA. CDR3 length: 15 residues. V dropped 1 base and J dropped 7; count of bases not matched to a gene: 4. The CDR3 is CASSLVAGVSGELFF. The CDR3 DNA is TGTGCCAGCAGCTTAGTAGCGGGGGTTAGCGGGGAGCTGTTTTTT.

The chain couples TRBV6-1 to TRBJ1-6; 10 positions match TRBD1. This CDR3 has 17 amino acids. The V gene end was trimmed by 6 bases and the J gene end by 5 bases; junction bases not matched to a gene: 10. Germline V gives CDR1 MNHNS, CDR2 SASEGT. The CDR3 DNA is TGTGCCAGCAGCCCCCGGGACAGGGGAAGTGATAATTCACCCCTCCACTTT. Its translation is CASSPRDRGSDNSPLHF.

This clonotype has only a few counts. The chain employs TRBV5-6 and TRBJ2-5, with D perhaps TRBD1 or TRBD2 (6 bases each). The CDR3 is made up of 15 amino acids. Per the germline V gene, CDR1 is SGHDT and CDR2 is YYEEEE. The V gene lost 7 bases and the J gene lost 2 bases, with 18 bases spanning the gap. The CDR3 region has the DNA TGTGCCAGCTCCCTGCCGGGGGCCGATCAAGAGACCCAGTACTTC. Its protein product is CASSLPGADQETQYF.

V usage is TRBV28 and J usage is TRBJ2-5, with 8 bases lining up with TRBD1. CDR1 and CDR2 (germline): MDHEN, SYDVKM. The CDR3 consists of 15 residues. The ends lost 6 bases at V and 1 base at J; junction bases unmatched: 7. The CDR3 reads CASSPRGQPQETQYF. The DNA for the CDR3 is TGTGCCAGCAGCCCCAGGGGGCAACCCCAAGAGACCCAGTACTTC.